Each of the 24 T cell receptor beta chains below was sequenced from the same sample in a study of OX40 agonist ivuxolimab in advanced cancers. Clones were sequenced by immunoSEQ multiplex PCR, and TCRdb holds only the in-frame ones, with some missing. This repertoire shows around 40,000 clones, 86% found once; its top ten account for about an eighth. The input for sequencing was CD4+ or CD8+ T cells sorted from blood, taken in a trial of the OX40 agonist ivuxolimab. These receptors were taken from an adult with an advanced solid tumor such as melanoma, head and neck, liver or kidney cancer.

The CDR3 loop is CASIPDRSSYEQYF. The CDR3 DNA sequence: TGTGCCAGCATCCCGGACCGGAGCTCCTACGAGCAGTACTTC. The chain recombines TRBV28 with TRBJ2-7; D gene uncertain. The germline V gene encodes CDR1 MDHEN and CDR2 SYDVKM. With 7 bases removed from V and 0 bases from J, the gap between germline ends came to 13 bases. This CDR3 is 14 amino acids long.

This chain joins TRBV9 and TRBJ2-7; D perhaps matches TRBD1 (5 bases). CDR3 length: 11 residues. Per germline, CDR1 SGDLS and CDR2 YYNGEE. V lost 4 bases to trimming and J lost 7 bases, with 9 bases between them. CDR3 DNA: TGTGCCAGCAGCCTCAACAGGGAGCAGTACTTC. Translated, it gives CASSLNREQYF.

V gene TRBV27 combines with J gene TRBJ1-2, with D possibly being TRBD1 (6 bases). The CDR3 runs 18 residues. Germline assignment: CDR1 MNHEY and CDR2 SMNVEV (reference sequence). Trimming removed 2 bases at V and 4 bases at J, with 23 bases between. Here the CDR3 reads CASSLKFGTPKGSYGYTF. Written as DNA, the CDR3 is TGTGCCAGCAGTTTAAAGTTCGGGACACCCAAAGGTAGCTATGGCTACACCTTC.

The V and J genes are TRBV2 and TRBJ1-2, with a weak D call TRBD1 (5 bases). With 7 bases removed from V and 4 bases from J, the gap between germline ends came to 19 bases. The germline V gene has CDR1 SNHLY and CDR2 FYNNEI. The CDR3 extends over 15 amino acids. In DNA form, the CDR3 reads TGTGCCAGCATCAATAGGGGAGGGGCTGCCTATGGCTACACCTTC. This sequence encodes CASINRGGAAYGYTF. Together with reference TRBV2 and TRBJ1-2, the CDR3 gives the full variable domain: EPEVTQTPSHQVTQMGQEVILRCVPISNHLYFYWYRQILGQKVEFLVSFYNNEISEKSEIFDDQFSVERPDGSNFTLKIRSTKLEDSAMYFCASINRGGAAYGYTFGSGTRLTVV.

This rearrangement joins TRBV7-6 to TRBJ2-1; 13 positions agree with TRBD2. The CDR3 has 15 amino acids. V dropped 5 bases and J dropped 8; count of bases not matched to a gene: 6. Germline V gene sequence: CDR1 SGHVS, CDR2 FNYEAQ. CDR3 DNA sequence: TGTGCCAGCAGCCCACTAGCGGGGGGGGTATATGAGCAGTTCTTC. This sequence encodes CASSPLAGGVYEQFF. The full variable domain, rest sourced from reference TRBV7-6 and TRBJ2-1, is GAGVSQSPRYKVTKRGQDVALRCDPISGHVSLYWYRQALGQGPEFLTYFNYEAQQDKSGLPNDRFSAERPEGSISTLTIQRTEQRDSAMYRCASSPLAGGVYEQFFGPGTRLTVL.

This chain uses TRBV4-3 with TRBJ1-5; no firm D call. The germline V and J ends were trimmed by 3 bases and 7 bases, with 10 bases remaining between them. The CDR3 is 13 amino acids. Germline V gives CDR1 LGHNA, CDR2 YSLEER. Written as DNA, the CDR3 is TGCGCCAGCAGCCAGACCCAGCGGCAGCCCCAGCATTTT. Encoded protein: CASSQTQRQPQHF.

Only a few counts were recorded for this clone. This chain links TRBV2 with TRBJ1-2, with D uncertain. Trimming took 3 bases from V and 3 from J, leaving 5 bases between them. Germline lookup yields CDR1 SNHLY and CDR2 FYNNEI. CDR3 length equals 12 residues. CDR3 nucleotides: TGTGCCAGCAGTGAGGAACACTATGGCTACACCTTC. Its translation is CASSEEHYGYTF.

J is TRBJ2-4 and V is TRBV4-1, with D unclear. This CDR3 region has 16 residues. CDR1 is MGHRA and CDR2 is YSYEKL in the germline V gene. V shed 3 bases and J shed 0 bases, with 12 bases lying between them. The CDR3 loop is CASSQAATLAKNIQYF. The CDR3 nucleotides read TGCGCCAGCAGCCAGGCGGCGACGTTAGCCAAAAACATTCAGTACTTC.

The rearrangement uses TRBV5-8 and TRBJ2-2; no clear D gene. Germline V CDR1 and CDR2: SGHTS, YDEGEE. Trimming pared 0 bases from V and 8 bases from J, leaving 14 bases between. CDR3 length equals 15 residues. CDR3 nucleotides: TGTGCCAGCAGCTTGGAAGGCCGAGTGTCGGGGGAGCTGTTTTTT. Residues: CASSLEGRVSGELFF.

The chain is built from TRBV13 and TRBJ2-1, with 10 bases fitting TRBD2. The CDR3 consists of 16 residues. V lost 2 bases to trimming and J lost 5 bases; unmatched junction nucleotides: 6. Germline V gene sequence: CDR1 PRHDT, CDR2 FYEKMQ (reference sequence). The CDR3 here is CASSLPSGRANNEQFF. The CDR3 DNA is TGTGCCAGCAGCTTACCAAGCGGGAGGGCCAACAATGAGCAGTTCTTC. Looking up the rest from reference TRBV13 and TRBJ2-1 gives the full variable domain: AAGVIQSPRHLIKEKRETATLKCYPIPRHDTVYWYQQGPGQDPQFLISFYEKMQSDKGSIPDRFSAQQFSDYHSELNMSSLELGDSALYFCASSLPSGRANNEQFFGPGTRLTVL.

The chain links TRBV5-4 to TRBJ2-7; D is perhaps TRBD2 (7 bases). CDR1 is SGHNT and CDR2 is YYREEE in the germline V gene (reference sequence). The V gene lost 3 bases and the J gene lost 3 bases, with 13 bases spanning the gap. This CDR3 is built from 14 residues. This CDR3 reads CASSWGGALYEQYF. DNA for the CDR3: TGTGCCAGCAGCTGGGGGGGGGCACTCTACGAGCAGTACTTC.

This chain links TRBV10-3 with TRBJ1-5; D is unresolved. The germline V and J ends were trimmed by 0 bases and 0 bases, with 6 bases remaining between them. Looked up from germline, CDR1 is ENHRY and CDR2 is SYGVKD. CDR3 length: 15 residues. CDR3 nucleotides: TGTGCCATCAGTGAGTCGGGTAGTAGCAATCAGCCCCAGCATTTT. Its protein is CAISESGSSNQPQHF.

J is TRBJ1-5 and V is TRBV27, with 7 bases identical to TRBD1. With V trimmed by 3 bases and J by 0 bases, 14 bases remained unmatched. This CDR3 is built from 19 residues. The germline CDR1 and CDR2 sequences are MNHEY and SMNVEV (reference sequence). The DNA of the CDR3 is TGTGCCAGCAGTTTTATGGCCCCGGGACAGTATTATAGCAATCAGCCCCAGCATTTT. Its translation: CASSFMAPGQYYSNQPQHF.

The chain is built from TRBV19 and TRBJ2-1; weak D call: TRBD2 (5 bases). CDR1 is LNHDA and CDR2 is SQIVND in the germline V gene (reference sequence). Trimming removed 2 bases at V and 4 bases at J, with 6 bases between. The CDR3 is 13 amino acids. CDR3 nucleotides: TGTGCCAGTAGTATAACGGGATACAATGAGCAGTTCTTC. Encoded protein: CASSITGYNEQFF.

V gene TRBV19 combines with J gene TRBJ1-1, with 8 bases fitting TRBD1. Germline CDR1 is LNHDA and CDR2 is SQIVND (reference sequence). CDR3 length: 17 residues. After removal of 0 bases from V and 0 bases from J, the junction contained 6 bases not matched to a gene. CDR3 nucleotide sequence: TGTGCCAGTAGTATAGATCGAGACAGGGGTATGAACACTGAAGCTTTCTTT. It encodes CASSIDRDRGMNTEAFF. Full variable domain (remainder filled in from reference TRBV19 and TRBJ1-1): DGGITQSPKYLFRKEGQNVTLSCEQNLNHDAMYWYRQDPGQGLRLIYYSQIVNDFQKGDIAEGYSVSREKKESFPLTVTSAQKNPTAFYLCASSIDRDRGMNTEAFFGQGTRLTVV.

The CDR3 loop reads CASSLVGPSYEQYF. The CDR3 DNA is TGCGCCAGCAGCTTGGTAGGACCCTCCTACGAGCAGTACTTC. This chain links TRBV5-1 with TRBJ2-7; D unclear. The CDR3 consists of 14 residues. CDR1 SGHRS and CDR2 YFSETQ come from the germline V gene. V lost 0 bases, J lost 0 bases, and 7 bases lay in between. Complete variable domain (other parts from reference TRBV5-1 and TRBJ2-7): KAGVTQTPRYLIKTRGQQVTLSCSPISGHRSVSWYQQTPGQGLQFLFEYFSETQRNKGNFPGRFSGRQFSNSRSEMNVSTLELGDSALYLCASSLVGPSYEQYFGPGTRLTVT.

CDR3 in amino acids: CASSIGGAGGPSPYEQYF. The CDR3 DNA sequence: TGTGCCAGTAGTATAGGTGGAGCGGGAGGCCCATCACCGTACGAGCAGTACTTC. The chain uses TRBV19 and TRBJ2-7; TRBD2 matches 9 bases. The CDR3 runs to 18 residues. Germline V gives CDR1 LNHDA, CDR2 SQIVND (reference sequence). Trimming took 1 base from V and 4 from J; bases not matched to a gene: 14. Supplemented by reference TRBV19 and TRBJ2-7, the full variable domain reads DGGITQSPKYLFRKEGQNVTLSCEQNLNHDAMYWYRQDPGQGLRLIYYSQIVNDFQKGDIAEGYSVSREKKESFPLTVTSAQKNPTAFYLCASSIGGAGGPSPYEQYFGPGTRLTVT.

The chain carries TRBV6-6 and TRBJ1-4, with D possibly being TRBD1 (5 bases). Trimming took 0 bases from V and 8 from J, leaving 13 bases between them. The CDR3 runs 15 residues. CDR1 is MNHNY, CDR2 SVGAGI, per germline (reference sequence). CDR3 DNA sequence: TGTGCCAGCAGTTACTCGAGTGAGGGGAGGGAAAAACTGTTTTTT. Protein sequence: CASSYSSEGREKLFF.

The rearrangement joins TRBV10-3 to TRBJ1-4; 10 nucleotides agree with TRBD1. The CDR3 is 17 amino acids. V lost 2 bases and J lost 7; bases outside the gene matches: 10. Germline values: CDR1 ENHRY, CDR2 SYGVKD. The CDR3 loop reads CAISENIPGQGSEKLFF. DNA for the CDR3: TGTGCCATCAGTGAGAATATCCCGGGACAGGGGAGTGAAAAACTGTTTTTT.

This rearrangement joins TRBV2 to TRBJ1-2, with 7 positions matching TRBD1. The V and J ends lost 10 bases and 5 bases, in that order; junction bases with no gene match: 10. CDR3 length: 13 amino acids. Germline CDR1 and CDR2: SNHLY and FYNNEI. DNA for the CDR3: TGTGCCACCTTCCCGGGACAGCAATATGGCTACACCTTC. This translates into CATFPGQQYGYTF.

DNA of the CDR3: TGTGCCAGCAGTTTATCGCAGGGCGCCTACAATGAGCAGTTCTTC. This codes for CASSLSQGAYNEQFF. This chain connects TRBV27 to TRBJ2-1; maybe TRBD1 (5 bases). The germline V and J ends were trimmed by 0 bases and 2 bases, with 8 bases remaining between them. The CDR3 extends over 15 amino acids. Germline-derived CDR1 and CDR2 are MNHEY and SMNVEV (reference sequence).

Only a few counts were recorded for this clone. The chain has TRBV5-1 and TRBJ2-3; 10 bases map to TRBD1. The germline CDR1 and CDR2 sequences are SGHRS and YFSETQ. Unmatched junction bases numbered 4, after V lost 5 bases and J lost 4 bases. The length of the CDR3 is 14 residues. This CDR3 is CASRDRGRADTQYF. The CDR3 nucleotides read TGCGCCAGCAGAGACAGGGGGCGCGCAGATACGCAGTATTTT.

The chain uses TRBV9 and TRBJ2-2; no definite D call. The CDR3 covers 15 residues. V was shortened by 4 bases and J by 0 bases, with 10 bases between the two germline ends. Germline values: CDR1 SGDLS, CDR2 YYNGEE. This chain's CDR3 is CASSPSLANTGELFF. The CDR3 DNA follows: TGTGCCAGCAGCCCCAGCCTCGCGAACACCGGGGAGCTGTTTTTT.

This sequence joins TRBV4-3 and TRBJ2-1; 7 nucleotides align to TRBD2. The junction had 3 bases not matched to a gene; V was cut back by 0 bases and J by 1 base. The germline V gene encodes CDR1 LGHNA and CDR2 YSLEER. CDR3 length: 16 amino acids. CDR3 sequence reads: CASSQDGAGSYNEQFF. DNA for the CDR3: TGCGCCAGCAGCCAAGATGGAGCGGGATCCTACAATGAGCAGTTCTTC.